The present entry profiles one T cell receptor beta chain with its context. TCRdb called the PCR reads again in MiXCR, with one record for every CDR3 protein. The sample lists 15,000 to 25,000 distinct CDR3 sequences, 41% occurring once. The data were obtained in a study of tumor-infiltrating lymphocytes in oesophageal squamous cell carcinoma. Germline-derived CDR1 and CDR2 are SGHTA and FQGNSA. V was clipped by 6 bases and J by 4 bases, with 16 bases between them. The CDR3 extends over 15 amino acids. This TCR derives from a male donor with esophageal squamous cell carcinoma. The chain joins TRBV7-2 to TRBJ1-5, with TRBD1 as a possible D gene (5 bases). Specimen: esophageal tumor tissue. The CDR3 loop is CASSKGPGGNQPQHF. The CDR3 DNA is TGTGCCAGCAGTAAGGGACCAGGAGGTAATCAGCCCCAGCATTTT.